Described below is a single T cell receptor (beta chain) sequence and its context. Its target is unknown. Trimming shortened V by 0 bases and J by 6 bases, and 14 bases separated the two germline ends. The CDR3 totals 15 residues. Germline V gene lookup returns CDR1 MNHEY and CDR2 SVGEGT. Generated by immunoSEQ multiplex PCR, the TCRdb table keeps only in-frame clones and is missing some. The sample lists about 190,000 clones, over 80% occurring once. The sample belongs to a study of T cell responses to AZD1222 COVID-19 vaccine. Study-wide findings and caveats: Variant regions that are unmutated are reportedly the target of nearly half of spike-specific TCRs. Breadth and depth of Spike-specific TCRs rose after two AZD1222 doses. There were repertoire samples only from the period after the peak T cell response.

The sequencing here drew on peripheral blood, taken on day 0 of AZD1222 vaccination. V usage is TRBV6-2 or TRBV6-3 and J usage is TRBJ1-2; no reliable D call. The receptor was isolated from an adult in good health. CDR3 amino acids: CASSYSGGSYNGYTF. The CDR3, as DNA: TGTGCCAGCAGTTACTCGGGTGGTAGTTACAATGGCTACACCTTC.